Below, one TCR beta chain is given with its context. Sequencing was performed with immunoSEQ multiplex PCR; in TCRdb, only in-frame clones are kept and a portion is missing. The sample records about 28,000 clones, around 89% being singletons. The sample is drawn from a study of T cell changes during pregnancy in multiple sclerosis. This CDR3 region has 15 residues. Germline CDR1 and CDR2: SGDLS and YYNGEE. With 0 bases removed from V and 3 bases from J, the gap between germline ends came to 12 bases. The V gene is TRBV9, the J gene TRBJ1-1; D is ambiguous. Specimen: CD4+ T cells from peripheral blood mononuclear cells, collected in the first trimester of pregnancy. The clonotype comes from a female donor in good health, enrolled as a control in a pregnancy study. CDR3 loop: CASSVVAGKDTEAFF. CDR3 coding DNA: TGTGCCAGCAGCGTAGTCGCGGGGAAGGACACTGAAGCTTTCTTT.